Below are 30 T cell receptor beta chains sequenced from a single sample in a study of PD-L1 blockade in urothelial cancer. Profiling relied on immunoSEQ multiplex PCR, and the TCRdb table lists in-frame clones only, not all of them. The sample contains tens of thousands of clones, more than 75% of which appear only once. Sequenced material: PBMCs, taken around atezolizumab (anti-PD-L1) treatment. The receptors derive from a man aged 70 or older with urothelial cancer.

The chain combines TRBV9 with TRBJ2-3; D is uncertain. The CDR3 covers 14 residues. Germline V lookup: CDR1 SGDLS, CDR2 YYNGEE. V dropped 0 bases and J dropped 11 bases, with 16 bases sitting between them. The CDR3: CASSVGPALNLQYF. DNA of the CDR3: TGTGCCAGCAGCGTAGGGCCAGCGCTTAATCTGCAGTATTTT.

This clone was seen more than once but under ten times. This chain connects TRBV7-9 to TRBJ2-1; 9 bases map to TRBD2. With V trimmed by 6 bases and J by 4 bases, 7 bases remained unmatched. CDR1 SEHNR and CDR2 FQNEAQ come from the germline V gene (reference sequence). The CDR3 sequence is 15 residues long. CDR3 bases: TGTGCCAGCAGGACTAGCGGAGCCCCTTACAATGAGCAGTTCTTC. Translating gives CASRTSGAPYNEQFF.

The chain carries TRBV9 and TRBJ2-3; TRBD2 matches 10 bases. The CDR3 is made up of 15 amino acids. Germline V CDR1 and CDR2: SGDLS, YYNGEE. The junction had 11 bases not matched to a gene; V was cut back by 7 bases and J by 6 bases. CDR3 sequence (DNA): TGTGCCAGCGCCGCTAGCGGGAGAGATGTTGATACGCAGTATTTT. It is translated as CASAASGRDVDTQYF. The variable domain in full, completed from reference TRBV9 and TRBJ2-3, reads DSGVTQTPKHLITATGQRVTLRCSPRSGDLSVYWYQQSLDQGLQFLIQYYNGEERAKGNILERFSAQQFPDLHSELNLSSLELGDSALYFCASAASGRDVDTQYFGPGTRLTVL.

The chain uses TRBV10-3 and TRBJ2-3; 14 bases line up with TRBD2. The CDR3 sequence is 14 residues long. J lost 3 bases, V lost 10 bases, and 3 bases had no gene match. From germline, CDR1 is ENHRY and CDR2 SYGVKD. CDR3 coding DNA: TGTGCCACCGGACTAGCGGGGGGTACAGATACGCAGTATTTT. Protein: CATGLAGGTDTQYF.

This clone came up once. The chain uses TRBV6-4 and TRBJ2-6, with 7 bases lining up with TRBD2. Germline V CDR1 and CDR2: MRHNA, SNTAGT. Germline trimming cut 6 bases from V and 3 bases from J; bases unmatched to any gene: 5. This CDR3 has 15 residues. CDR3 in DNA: TGTGCCAGCAGCCCCGGGGGGTATGGGGCCAACGTCCTGACTTTC. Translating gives CASSPGGYGANVLTF.

The DNA of the CDR3 is TGTGCCAGCAGCCCCAGGACGGGGTATAGCAATCAGCCCCAGCATTTT. Amino acids: CASSPRTGYSNQPQHF. The rearrangement uses TRBV7-8 and TRBJ1-5; D is unclear. CDR1 is SGHVS, CDR2 FQNEAQ, per germline. This CDR3 contains 16 residues. V lost 5 bases and J 0 bases, leaving 14 bases between the germline ends.

The CDR3 protein is CASSSRVGPQETQYF. CDR3 sequence (DNA): TGTGCCAGCAGTTCCCGGGTCGGTCCCCAAGAGACCCAGTACTTC. The chain carries TRBV7-6 and TRBJ2-5; D ambiguous. Trimming stripped 6 bases from V and 1 base from J, with 15 bases between. Per the germline V gene, CDR1 is SGHVS and CDR2 is FNYEAQ. CDR3 length: 15 amino acids.

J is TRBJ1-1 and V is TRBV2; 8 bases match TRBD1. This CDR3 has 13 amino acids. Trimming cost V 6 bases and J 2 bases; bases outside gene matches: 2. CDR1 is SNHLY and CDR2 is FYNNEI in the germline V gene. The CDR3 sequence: CASSGQGNTEAFF. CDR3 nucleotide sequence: TGTGCCAGCAGCGGACAGGGAAACACTGAAGCTTTCTTT.

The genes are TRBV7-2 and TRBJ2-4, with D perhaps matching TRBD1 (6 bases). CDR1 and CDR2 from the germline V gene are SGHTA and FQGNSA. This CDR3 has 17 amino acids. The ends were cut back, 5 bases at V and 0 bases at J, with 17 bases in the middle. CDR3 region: CASSEGPTGQAKNIQYF. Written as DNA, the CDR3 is TGTGCCAGCAGCGAGGGACCCACAGGGCAAGCCAAAAACATTCAGTACTTC.

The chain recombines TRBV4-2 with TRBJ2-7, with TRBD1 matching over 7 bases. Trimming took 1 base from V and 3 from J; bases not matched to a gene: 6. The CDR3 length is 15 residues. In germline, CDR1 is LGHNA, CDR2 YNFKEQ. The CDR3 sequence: CASSQGPRGNYEQYF. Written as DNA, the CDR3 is TGTGCCAGCAGCCAAGGGCCCAGGGGGAACTACGAGCAGTACTTC.

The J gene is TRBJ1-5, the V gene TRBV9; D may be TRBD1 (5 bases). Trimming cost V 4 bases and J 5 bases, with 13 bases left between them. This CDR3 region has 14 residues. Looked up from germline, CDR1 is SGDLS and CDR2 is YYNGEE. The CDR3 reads CASSIWGGDQPQHF. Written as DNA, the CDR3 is TGTGCCAGCAGCATCTGGGGCGGCGATCAGCCCCAGCATTTT.

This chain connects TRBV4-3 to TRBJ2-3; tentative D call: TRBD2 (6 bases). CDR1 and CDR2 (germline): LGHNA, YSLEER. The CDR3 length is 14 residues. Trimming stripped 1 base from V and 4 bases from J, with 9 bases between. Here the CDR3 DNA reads TGCGCCAGCAGCCAAGTTCCGGGGGCAGATACGCAGTATTTT. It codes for CASSQVPGADTQYF.

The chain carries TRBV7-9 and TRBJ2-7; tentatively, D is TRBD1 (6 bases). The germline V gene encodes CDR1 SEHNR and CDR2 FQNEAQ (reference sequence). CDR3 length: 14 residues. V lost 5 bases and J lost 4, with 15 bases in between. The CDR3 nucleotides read TGTGCCAGCAGCCCCATGGACAGACTGTACGAGCAGTACTTC. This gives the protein CASSPMDRLYEQYF.

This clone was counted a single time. DNA of the CDR3: TGTGCCACCAGCAGAGATAGGGGCTCCGCGAACACTGAAGCTTTCTTT. It is translated as CATSRDRGSANTEAFF. The chain uses TRBV15 and TRBJ1-1; D might be TRBD1 (5 bases). The germline V gene has CDR1 LNHNV and CDR2 YYDKDF (reference sequence). Trimming shortened V by 0 bases and J by 1 base, and 12 bases separated the two germline ends. The CDR3 loop spans 16 amino acids.

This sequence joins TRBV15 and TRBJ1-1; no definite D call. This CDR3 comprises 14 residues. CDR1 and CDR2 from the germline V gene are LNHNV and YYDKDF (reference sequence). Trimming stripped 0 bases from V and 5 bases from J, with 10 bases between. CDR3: CATSRDPPGTEAFF. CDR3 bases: TGTGCCACCAGCAGAGATCCACCGGGTACTGAAGCTTTCTTT. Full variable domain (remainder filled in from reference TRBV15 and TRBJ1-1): DAMVIQNPRYQVTQFGKPVTLSCSQTLNHNVMYWYQQKSSQAPKLLFHYYDKDFNNEADTPDNFQSRRPNTSFCFLDIRSPGLGDTAMYLCATSRDPPGTEAFFGQGTRLTVV.

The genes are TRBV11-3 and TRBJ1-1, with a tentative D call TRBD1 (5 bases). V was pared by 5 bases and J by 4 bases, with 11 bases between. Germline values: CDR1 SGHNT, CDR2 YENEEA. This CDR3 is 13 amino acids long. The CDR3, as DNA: TGTGCCAGCAGCGTTGGACAACGCACTGAAGCTTTCTTT. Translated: CASSVGQRTEAFF.

CDR3 in amino acids: CASSLQDRVDGYTF. CDR3 coding DNA: TGTGCCAGCAGCTTACAGGACAGGGTGGATGGCTACACCTTC. The chain is built from TRBV5-6 and TRBJ1-2, with 8 positions matching TRBD1. Germline-derived CDR1 and CDR2 are SGHDT and YYEEEE. The ends lost 2 bases at V and 6 bases at J; junction bases unmatched: 6. The CDR3 consists of 14 residues.

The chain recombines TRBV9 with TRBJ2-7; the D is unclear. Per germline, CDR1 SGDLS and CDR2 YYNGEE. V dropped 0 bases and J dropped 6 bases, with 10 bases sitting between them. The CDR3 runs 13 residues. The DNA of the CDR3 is TGTGCCAGCAGCGTAGTCGCGACGGGCGAGCAGTACTTC. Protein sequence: CASSVVATGEQYF.

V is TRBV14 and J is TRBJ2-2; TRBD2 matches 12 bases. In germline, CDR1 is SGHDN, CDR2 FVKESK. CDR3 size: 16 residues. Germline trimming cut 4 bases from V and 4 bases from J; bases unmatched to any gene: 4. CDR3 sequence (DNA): TGTGCCAGCAGCCCTGGGACTAGCGGGTTCACCGGGGAGCTGTTTTTT. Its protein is CASSPGTSGFTGELFF.

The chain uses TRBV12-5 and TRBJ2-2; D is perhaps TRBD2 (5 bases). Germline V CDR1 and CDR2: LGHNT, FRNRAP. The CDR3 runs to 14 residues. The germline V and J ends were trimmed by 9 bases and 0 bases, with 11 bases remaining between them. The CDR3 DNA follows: TGTGCTAGCAGGACGGGGACGAACACCGGGGAGCTGTTTTTT. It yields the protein CASRTGTNTGELFF.

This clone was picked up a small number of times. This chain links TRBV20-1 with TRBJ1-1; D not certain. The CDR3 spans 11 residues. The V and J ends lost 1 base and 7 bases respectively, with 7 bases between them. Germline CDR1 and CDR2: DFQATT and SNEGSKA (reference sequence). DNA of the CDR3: TGCAGTGCTAGAGTGCGGGGTGAAGCTTTCTTT. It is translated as CSARVRGEAFF.

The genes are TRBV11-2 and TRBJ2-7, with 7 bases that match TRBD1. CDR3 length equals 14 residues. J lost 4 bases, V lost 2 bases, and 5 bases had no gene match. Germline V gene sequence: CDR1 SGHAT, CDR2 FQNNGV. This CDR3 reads CASSLYRGMYEQYF. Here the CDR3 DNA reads TGTGCCAGCAGCTTATACAGGGGAATGTACGAGCAGTACTTC.

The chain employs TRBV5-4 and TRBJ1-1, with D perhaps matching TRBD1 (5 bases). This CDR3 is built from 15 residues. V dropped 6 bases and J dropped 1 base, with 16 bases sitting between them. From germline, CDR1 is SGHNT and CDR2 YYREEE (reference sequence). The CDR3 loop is CASTWGASPNTEAFF. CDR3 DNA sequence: TGTGCCAGCACTTGGGGCGCATCGCCGAACACTGAAGCTTTCTTT.

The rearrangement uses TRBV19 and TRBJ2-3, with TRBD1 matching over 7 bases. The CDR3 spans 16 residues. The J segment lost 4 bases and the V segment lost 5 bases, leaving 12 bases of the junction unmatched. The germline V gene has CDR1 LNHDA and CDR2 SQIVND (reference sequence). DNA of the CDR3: TGTGCCAGTAGTCCGCCTTCCCCGCAGGGGGCAGATACGCAGTATTTT. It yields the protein CASSPPSPQGADTQYF.

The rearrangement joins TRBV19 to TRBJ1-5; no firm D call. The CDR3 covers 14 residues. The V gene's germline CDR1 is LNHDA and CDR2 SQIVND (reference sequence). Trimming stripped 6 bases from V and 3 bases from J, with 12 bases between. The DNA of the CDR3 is TGTGCCAGTAGCCAGGAGAGGGACAATCAGCCCCAGCATTTT. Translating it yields CASSQERDNQPQHF.

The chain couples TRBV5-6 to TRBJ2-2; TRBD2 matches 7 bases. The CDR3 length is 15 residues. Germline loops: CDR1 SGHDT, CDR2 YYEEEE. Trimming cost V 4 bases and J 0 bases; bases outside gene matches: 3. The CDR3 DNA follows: TGTGCCAGCAGCCCACTAGCGCCGAACACCGGGGAGCTGTTTTTT. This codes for CASSPLAPNTGELFF.

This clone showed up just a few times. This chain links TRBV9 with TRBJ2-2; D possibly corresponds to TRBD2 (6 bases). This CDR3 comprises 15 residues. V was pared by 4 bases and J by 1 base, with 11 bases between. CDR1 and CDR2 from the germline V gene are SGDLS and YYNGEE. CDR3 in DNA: TGTGCCAGCAGCCCCCGGACTATGAACACCGGGGAGCTGTTTTTT. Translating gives CASSPRTMNTGELFF.

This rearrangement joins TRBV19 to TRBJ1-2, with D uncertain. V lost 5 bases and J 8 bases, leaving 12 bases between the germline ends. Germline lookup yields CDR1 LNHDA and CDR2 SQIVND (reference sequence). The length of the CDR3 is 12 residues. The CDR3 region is CASSLGVRGYTF. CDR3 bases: TGTGCCAGTAGTCTCGGGGTGAGAGGCTACACCTTC.

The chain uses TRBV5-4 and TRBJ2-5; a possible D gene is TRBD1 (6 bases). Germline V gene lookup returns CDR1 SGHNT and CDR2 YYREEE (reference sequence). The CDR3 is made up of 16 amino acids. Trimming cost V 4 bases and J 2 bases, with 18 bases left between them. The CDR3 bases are TGTGCCAGCAGCCCCAGGGCAGGTAGGGGGCAAGAGACCCAGTACTTC. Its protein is CASSPRAGRGQETQYF.

CDR3 amino acids: CASSLNRGDYGYTF. The CDR3 coding sequence is TGTGCCAGCAGCCTAAACAGGGGGGACTATGGCTACACCTTC. The chain employs TRBV7-3 and TRBJ1-2, with TRBD1 identical over 8 bases. Germline V gives CDR1 SGHTA, CDR2 FQGTGA. Germline trimming cut 5 bases from V and 3 bases from J; bases unmatched to any gene: 5. The CDR3 loop spans 14 amino acids.